This entry lists 29 T cell receptor beta chains sequenced from one sample in a study of CD8+ T cells in alopecia areata. Treatment of the sample: oral pan-JAK inhibitor, 5-10 mg twice daily. The sequencing template was cDNA reverse transcribed from extracted RNA. Generated by immunoSEQ multiplex PCR, the TCRdb table keeps only in-frame clones and is missing some. The data contain 170,000 or so clones, around three fifths of them singletons. The input for sequencing was CD8+ T cells sorted from blood, taken at week 24, from a patient treated with tofacitinib. The receptors were gathered from a human donor with alopecia areata.

This clone was picked up one time. The J gene is TRBJ2-5, the V gene TRBV7-9; 8 positions agree with TRBD2. The CDR3 contains 16 residues. Trimming removed 0 bases from V and 5 bases from J; junction bases left unmatched: 8. Germline-derived CDR1 and CDR2 are SEHNR and FQNEAQ (reference sequence). This CDR3 reads CASSLASSGPLETQYF. CDR3 bases: TGTGCCAGCAGCTTAGCGTCTAGCGGGCCCCTCGAGACCCAGTACTTC.

The chain is built from TRBV29-1 and TRBJ1-2, with a weak D call TRBD1 (5 bases). V was shortened by 0 bases and J by 3 bases, with 8 bases between the two germline ends. There are 13 residues in the CDR3. Germline lookup yields CDR1 SQVTM and CDR2 ANQGSEA. The CDR3 DNA sequence: TGCAGCGTTGAAGACAGGGAGGACTATGGCTACACCTTC. It translates to CSVEDREDYGYTF.

This clone came up many times. This sample also contains other DNA sequences that code for the same CDR3. The rearrangement uses TRBV29-1 and TRBJ1-1, with D unresolved. This CDR3 comprises 13 residues. Trimming left V 2 bases short and J 3 bases short, with 10 bases between. Germline values: CDR1 SQVTM, CDR2 ANQGSEA. The CDR3 reads CSVEPSLDTEAFF. The CDR3 DNA reads TGCAGCGTTGAACCGTCTTTGGACACTGAAGCTTTCTTT.

The chain employs TRBV4-1 and TRBJ1-2; 7 nucleotides match TRBD1. CDR1 is MGHRA, CDR2 YSYEKL, per germline. V shed 4 bases and J 2 bases; nucleotides not matched to a gene: 4. This CDR3 has 14 residues. DNA for the CDR3: TGCGCCAGCAGCCGGGGGACAGCAAACTATGGCTACACCTTC. This gives the protein CASSRGTANYGYTF.

In this sample, this clone turned up a few times. The J gene is TRBJ2-5, the V gene TRBV14, with D unresolved. The V end was cut by 0 bases, the J end by 3 bases, with 8 bases between. The CDR3 totals 14 residues. The germline V gene encodes CDR1 SGHDN and CDR2 FVKESK. The CDR3, as DNA: TGTGCCAGCAGCCAAGAGACGTTTGAAGAGACCCAGTACTTC. This translates into CASSQETFEETQYF.

V is TRBV28 and J is TRBJ1-5, with 9 bases fitting TRBD1. From germline, CDR1 is MDHEN and CDR2 SYDVKM. V lost 2 bases, J lost 6 bases, and 5 bases stayed unmatched. The CDR3 has 15 residues. CDR3 region: CASSLEGQGLQPQHF. The CDR3, as DNA: TGTGCCAGCAGTTTAGAGGGACAGGGTCTTCAGCCCCAGCATTTT.

With respect to this clone: In the same sample, other DNA sequences code for this CDR3. J is TRBJ1-2 and V is TRBV30; no definite D call. Trimming cost V 0 bases and J 2 bases, with 7 bases left between them. The CDR3 length is 13 residues. Per the germline V gene, CDR1 is GTSNPN and CDR2 is SVGIG (reference sequence). The CDR3 DNA is TGTGCCTGGAGTGTAGTAGGGAACTATGGCTACACCTTC. It specifies CAWSVVGNYGYTF.

A single count supports this clone. The genes are TRBV4-1 and TRBJ2-7; tentatively, D is TRBD1 (5 bases). CDR1 MGHRA and CDR2 YSYEKL come from the germline V gene. CDR3 size: 17 residues. V lost 0 bases, J lost 6 bases, and 21 bases lay in between. The CDR3 is CASSQDDTGPLQSEQYF. In DNA form, the CDR3 reads TGCGCCAGCAGCCAAGATGACACAGGTCCCTTACAGAGCGAGCAGTACTTC.

The chain is built from TRBV15 and TRBJ2-5; 8 positions match TRBD1. The CDR3 spans 13 residues. The ends lost 5 bases at V and 5 bases at J; junction bases unmatched: 4. Germline values: CDR1 LNHNV, CDR2 YYDKDF (reference sequence). The CDR3, as DNA: TGTGCCACCAGCGGACAGGGTCCGGAGACCCAGTACTTC. Its protein product is CATSGQGPETQYF.

The rearrangement uses TRBV6-6 and TRBJ2-5, with TRBD2 as a possible D gene (5 bases). The V and J ends lost 7 bases and 5 bases respectively, with 11 bases between them. Germline CDR1 reads MNHNY; CDR2 reads SVGAGI (reference sequence). The CDR3 totals 12 residues. The CDR3, as DNA: TGTGCCAGCACGGCGGGCCGTGAGACCCAGTACTTC. Translation gives CASTAGRETQYF.

The chain uses TRBV29-1 and TRBJ2-2; possible D gene TRBD1, 5 bases. In germline, CDR1 is SQVTM, CDR2 ANQGSEA. The CDR3 length is 13 residues. V lost 5 bases to trimming and J lost 4 bases, with 11 bases between them. Here the CDR3 DNA reads TGCAGCGTTTCCCAGGGTGGCACCGGGGAGCTGTTTTTT. Its translation is CSVSQGGTGELFF.

This clone was counted once. This chain connects TRBV5-1 to TRBJ1-1; possible D gene TRBD1, 5 bases. V was clipped by 3 bases and J by 1 base, with 7 bases between them. This CDR3 has 13 amino acids. Germline values: CDR1 SGHRS, CDR2 YFSETQ. Here the CDR3 reads CASSWDGNTEAFF. In nucleotides, the CDR3 is TGCGCCAGCAGCTGGGACGGGAACACTGAAGCTTTCTTT.

The chain couples TRBV11-2 to TRBJ2-5; TRBD2 matches at 9 bases. This CDR3 region has 17 residues. From germline, CDR1 is SGHAT and CDR2 FQNNGV. J gave up 2 bases and V 9 bases, and 16 bases lay outside the gene matches. In DNA form, the CDR3 reads TGTGCCAGGACCCCCGCGTCGGCTAGCGGGAAGCAAGAGACCCAGTACTTC. It translates to CARTPASASGKQETQYF.

The chain employs TRBV4-2 and TRBJ1-2; maybe TRBD1 (6 bases). This CDR3 is 14 amino acids long. CDR1 is LGHNA, CDR2 YNFKEQ, per germline. V was trimmed by 4 bases and J by 3 bases, leaving 12 bases between them. This chain's CDR3 is CASSPGVGDYGYTF. CDR3 coding DNA: TGTGCCAGCAGCCCAGGGGTTGGCGACTATGGCTACACCTTC.

This sequence joins TRBV19 and TRBJ2-1; TRBD2 aligns across 15 bases. Trimming took 3 bases from V and 2 from J; bases not matched to a gene: 11. The CDR3 loop spans 20 amino acids. CDR1 LNHDA and CDR2 SQIVND come from the germline V gene (reference sequence). CDR3 nucleotides: TGTGCCAGTAGTATCCACCCCGGACTAGCGGGGGGGGTTCCCTACAATGAGCAGTTCTTC. Encoded protein: CASSIHPGLAGGVPYNEQFF.

The genes are TRBV29-1 and TRBJ2-1, with no clear D. CDR1 and CDR2 (germline): SQVTM, ANQGSEA. V was pared by 8 bases and J by 5 bases, with 16 bases between. The CDR3 covers 13 residues. The CDR3 reads CSLRSNRNNEQFF. CDR3 coding DNA: TGCAGCCTTAGGTCTAACAGAAACAATGAGCAGTTCTTC.

This clone was picked up one time. Other DNA sequences in this sample translate to the same CDR3. V gene TRBV19 combines with J gene TRBJ1-6; D is unresolved. Germline-derived CDR1 and CDR2 are LNHDA and SQIVND (reference sequence). The CDR3 consists of 12 residues. V lost 3 bases, J lost 7 bases, and 4 bases lay in between. CDR3 region: CASSMGNSPLHF. The DNA for the CDR3 is TGTGCCAGTAGTATGGGGAATTCACCCCTCCACTTT. Using reference TRBV19 and TRBJ1-6 for the parts outside the CDR3, the full variable domain is DGGITQSPKYLFRKEGQNVTLSCEQNLNHDAMYWYRQDPGQGLRLIYYSQIVNDFQKGDIAEGYSVSREKKESFPLTVTSAQKNPTAFYLCASSMGNSPLHFGNGTRLTVT.

There are a few counts of this clone. This chain uses TRBV5-1 with TRBJ1-2; D is possibly TRBD1 (6 bases). This CDR3 is 16 amino acids long. Germline lookup yields CDR1 SGHRS and CDR2 YFSETQ. V was trimmed by 0 bases and J by 6 bases, leaving 18 bases between them. The CDR3 protein is CASSLGQEGLVHGYTF. CDR3 in DNA: TGCGCCAGCAGCTTGGGACAGGAAGGGCTTGTCCATGGCTACACCTTC.

This clone was seen only a few times. The chain has TRBV30 and TRBJ1-1; no definite D call. From germline, CDR1 is GTSNPN and CDR2 SVGIG (reference sequence). Between the trimmed V and J ends, which lost 4 bases and 3 bases, there was a span of 15 bases. This CDR3 has 14 amino acids. CDR3 bases: TGTGCCTGGAATAAAGGGTCAGTGCACACTGAAGCTTTCTTT. Its translation is CAWNKGSVHTEAFF.

The chain uses TRBV5-1 and TRBJ1-1; 9 bases agree with TRBD1. Trimming removed 4 bases from V and 2 bases from J; junction bases left unmatched: 6. The CDR3 consists of 15 residues. CDR1 and CDR2 from the germline V gene are SGHRS and YFSETQ. CDR3 sequence (DNA): TGCGCCAGCAGCGCCACAGGGGGCCCAAACACTGAAGCTTTCTTT. Protein sequence: CASSATGGPNTEAFF.

The chain recombines TRBV5-6 with TRBJ2-3; D unclear. V was shortened by 0 bases and J by 2 bases, with 7 bases between the two germline ends. Germline V gene sequence: CDR1 SGHDT, CDR2 YYEEEE. The CDR3 contains 14 residues. The CDR3 nucleotides read TGTGCCAGCAGCTTGGGCTCAACCACAGATACGCAGTATTTT. Residues: CASSLGSTTDTQYF.

In regard to this clone: A single base is all that separates this from a far larger clone, so a read error is likely. At the DNA level, this CDR3 is encoded by other sequences in the same sample as well. The rearrangement joins TRBV5-6 to TRBJ1-1; D is uncertain. The CDR3 is 12 amino acids. Germline-derived CDR1 and CDR2 are SGHDT and YYEEEE. The V end lost 2 bases, the J end lost 3 bases, and 5 bases lay between the germline ends. CDR3: CASSFGDTEAFF. The DNA of the CDR3 is TGTGCCAGCAGCTTCGGGGACACTGAAGCTTTCTTT.

In this sample, this clone turned up a few times. The chain couples TRBV7-9 to TRBJ2-7, with D perhaps matching TRBD2 (6 bases). This CDR3 comprises 16 residues. Deletions cut 4 bases from V and 0 bases from J, with 16 bases between. The germline V gene encodes CDR1 SEHNR and CDR2 FQNEAQ (reference sequence). The CDR3, as DNA: TGTGCCAGCAGCTACCGGTTTGGGGGGAGCTCCTACGAGCAGTACTTC. Residues: CASSYRFGGSSYEQYF.

CDR3 amino acids: CASSQGAADYTF. DNA of the CDR3: TGTGCCAGCAGCCAAGGAGCGGCGGACTACACCTTC. The chain combines TRBV14 with TRBJ1-2; D gene uncertain. Germline values: CDR1 SGHDN, CDR2 FVKESK. The CDR3 is 12 residues long. Between the trimmed V and J ends, which lost 1 base and 10 bases, there was a span of 10 bases. Combining the CDR3 with reference TRBV14 and TRBJ1-2 gives the whole variable domain EAGVTQFPSHSVIEKGQTVTLRCDPISGHDNLYWYRRVMGKEIKFLLHFVKESKQDESGMPNNRFLAERTGGTYSTLKVQPAELEDSGVYFCASSQGAADYTFGSGTRLTVV.

This chain links TRBV20-1 with TRBJ2-1; D possibly corresponds to TRBD2 (5 bases). The V gene lost 7 bases and the J gene lost 15 bases, with 10 bases spanning the gap. The CDR3 totals 8 residues. The germline V gene has CDR1 DFQATT and CDR2 SNEGSKA (reference sequence). This CDR3 reads CSVAEGFF. The CDR3 DNA follows: TGCAGTGTAGCCGAGGGGTTCTTC.

The chain is built from TRBV7-2 and TRBJ2-7, with TRBD1 identical over 7 bases. Germline loops: CDR1 SGHTA, CDR2 FQGNSA. Trimming at V came to 6 bases and at J to 3 bases, leaving 8 bases not matched to a gene. The CDR3 is made up of 14 amino acids. Here the CDR3 reads CASSRTGTLYEQYF. CDR3 sequence (DNA): TGTGCCAGCAGTCGGACAGGTACTCTCTACGAGCAGTACTTC.

J is TRBJ1-2 and V is TRBV25-1, with D perhaps TRBD1 (5 bases). The CDR3 runs 13 residues. V gave up 4 bases and J gave up 4 bases, with 10 bases separating them. The germline CDR1 and CDR2 sequences are MGHDK and SYGVNS. The CDR3 nucleotides read TGTGCCAGCAGTGTCGGGGCTACCTATGGCTACACCTTC. This sequence encodes CASSVGATYGYTF.

The J gene is TRBJ2-3, the V gene TRBV13; 7 bases align to TRBD1. There are 14 residues in the CDR3. Losses at the gene ends were 8 bases for V and 2 bases for J; bases not matched to a gene: 7. Germline V gene sequence: CDR1 PRHDT, CDR2 FYEKMQ (reference sequence). The CDR3 sequence: CASLYRGTTDTQYF. Written as DNA, the CDR3 is TGTGCCAGCCTGTACAGGGGAACCACAGATACGCAGTATTTT. The full variable domain, completed using reference TRBV13 and TRBJ2-3, is AAGVIQSPRHLIKEKRETATLKCYPIPRHDTVYWYQQGPGQDPQFLISFYEKMQSDKGSIPDRFSAQQFSDYHSELNMSSLELGDSALYFCASLYRGTTDTQYFGPGTRLTVL.

The chain couples TRBV2 to TRBJ2-3; 12 bases map to TRBD2. Germline V gene sequence: CDR1 SNHLY, CDR2 FYNNEI. Trimming at V came to 1 base and at J to 4 bases, leaving 0 bases not matched to a gene. The CDR3 covers 15 residues. CDR3 in amino acids: CASSEGLAGADTQYF. CDR3 bases: TGTGCCAGCAGTGAAGGACTAGCGGGGGCAGATACGCAGTATTTT.